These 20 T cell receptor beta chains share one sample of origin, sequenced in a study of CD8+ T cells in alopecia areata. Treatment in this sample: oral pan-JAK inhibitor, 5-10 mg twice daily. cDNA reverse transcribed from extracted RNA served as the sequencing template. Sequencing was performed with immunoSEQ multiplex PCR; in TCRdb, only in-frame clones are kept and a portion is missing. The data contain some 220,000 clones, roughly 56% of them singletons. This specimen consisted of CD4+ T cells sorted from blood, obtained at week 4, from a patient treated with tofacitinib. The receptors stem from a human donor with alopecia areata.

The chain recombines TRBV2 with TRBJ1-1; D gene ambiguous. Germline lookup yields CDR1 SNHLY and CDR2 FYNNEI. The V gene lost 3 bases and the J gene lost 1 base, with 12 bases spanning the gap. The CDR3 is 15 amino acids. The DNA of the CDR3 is TGTGCCAGCAGTGACCGAATGGTCTCGAACACTGAAGCTTTCTTT. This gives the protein CASSDRMVSNTEAFF.

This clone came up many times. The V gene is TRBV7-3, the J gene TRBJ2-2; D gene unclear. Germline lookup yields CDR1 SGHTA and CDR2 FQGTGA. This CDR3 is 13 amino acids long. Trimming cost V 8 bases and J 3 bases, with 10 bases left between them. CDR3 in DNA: TGTGCCAGCGCAAGGGCAGACACCGGGGAGCTGTTTTTT. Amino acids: CASARADTGELFF.

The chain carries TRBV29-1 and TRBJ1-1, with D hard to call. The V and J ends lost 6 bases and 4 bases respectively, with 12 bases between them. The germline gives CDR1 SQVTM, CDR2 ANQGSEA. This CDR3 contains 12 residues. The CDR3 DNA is TGCAGCGTCGGAGAAGCGGGCACTGAAGCTTTCTTT. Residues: CSVGEAGTEAFF.

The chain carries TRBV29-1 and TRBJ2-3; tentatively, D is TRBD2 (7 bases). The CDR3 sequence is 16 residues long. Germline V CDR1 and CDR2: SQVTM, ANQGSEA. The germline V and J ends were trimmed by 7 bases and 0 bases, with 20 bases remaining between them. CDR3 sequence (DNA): TGCAGCGCACAAGCTGTGGCGGGGGCTAGCACAGATACGCAGTATTTT. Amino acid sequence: CSAQAVAGASTDTQYF.

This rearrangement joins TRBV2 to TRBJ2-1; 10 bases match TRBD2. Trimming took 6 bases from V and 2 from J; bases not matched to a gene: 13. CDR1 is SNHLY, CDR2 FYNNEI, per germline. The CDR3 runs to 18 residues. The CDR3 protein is CASRGYGIAGGTYNEQFF. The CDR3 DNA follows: TGTGCCAGCAGGGGATATGGAATAGCGGGGGGCACCTACAATGAGCAGTTCTTC. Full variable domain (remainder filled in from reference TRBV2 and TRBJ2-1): EPEVTQTPSHQVTQMGQEVILRCVPISNHLYFYWYRQILGQKVEFLVSFYNNEISEKSEIFDDQFSVERPDGSNFTLKIRSTKLEDSAMYFCASRGYGIAGGTYNEQFFGPGTRLTVL.

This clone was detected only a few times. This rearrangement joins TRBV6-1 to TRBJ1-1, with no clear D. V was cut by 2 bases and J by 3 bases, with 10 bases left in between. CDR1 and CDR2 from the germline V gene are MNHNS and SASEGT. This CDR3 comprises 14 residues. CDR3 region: CASSERHFYTEAFF. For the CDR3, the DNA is TGTGCCAGCAGTGAACGCCATTTTTACACTGAAGCTTTCTTT.

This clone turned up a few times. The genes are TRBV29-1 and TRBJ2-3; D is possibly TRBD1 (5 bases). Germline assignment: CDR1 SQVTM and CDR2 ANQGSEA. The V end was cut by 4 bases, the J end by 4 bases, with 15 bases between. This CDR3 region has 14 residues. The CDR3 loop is CSVGRMTEADTQYF. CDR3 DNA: TGCAGCGTTGGAAGGATGACAGAGGCAGATACGCAGTATTTT.

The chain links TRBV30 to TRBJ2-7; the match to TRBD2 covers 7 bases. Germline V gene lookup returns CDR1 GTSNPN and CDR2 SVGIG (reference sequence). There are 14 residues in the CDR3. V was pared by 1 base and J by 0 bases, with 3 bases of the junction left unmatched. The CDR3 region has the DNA TGTGCCTGGAGTGCGGGAGGTACCTCCTACGAGCAGTACTTC. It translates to CAWSAGGTSYEQYF.

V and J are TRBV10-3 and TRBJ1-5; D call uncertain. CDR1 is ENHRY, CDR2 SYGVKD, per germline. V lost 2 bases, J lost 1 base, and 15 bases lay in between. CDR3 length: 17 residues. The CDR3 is CAISEVGGSTSNQPQHF. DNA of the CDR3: TGTGCCATCAGTGAGGTTGGAGGGAGTACGAGCAATCAGCCCCAGCATTTT.

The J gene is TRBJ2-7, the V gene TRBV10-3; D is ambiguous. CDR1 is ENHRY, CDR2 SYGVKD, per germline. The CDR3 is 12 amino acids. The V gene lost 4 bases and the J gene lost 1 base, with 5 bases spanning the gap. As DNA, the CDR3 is TGTGCCATCAGTGGGCAGTCCTACGAGCAGTACTTC. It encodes CAISGQSYEQYF.

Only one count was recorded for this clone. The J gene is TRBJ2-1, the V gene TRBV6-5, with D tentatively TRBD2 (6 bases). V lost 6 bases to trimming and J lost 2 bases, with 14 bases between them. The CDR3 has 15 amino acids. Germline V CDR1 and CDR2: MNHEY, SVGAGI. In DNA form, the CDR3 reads TGTGCCAGCAGCCCTCTAGCGAATACCTACAATGAGCAGTTCTTC. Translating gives CASSPLANTYNEQFF.

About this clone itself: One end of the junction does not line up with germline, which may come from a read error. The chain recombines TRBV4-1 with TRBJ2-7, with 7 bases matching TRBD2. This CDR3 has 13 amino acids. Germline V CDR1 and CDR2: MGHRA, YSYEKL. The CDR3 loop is CASSHGSGNEQYF. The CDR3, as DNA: TGCGCCAGTAGCCACGGGAGCGGGAACGAGCAGTACTTC.

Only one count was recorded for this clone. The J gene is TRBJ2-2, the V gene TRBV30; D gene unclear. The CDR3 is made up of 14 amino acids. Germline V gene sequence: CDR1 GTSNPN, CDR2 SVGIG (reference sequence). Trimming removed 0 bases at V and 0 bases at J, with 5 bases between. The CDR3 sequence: CAWSVIANTGELFF. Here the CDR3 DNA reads TGTGCCTGGAGTGTAATCGCGAACACCGGGGAGCTGTTTTTT.

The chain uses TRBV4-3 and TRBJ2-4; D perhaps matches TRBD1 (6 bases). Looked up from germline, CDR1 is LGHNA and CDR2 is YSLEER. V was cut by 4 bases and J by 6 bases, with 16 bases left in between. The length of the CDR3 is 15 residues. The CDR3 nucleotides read TGCGCCAGCAGCCCCAATGAGGGGGACGGAAACATTCAGTACTTC. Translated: CASSPNEGDGNIQYF.

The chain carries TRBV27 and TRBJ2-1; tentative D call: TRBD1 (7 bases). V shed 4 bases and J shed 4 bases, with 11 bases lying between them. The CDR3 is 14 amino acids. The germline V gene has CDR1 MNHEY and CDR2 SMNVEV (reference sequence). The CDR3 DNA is TGTGCCAGCAGTTCTCAGGGGGGTTACAATGAGCAGTTCTTC. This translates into CASSSQGGYNEQFF.

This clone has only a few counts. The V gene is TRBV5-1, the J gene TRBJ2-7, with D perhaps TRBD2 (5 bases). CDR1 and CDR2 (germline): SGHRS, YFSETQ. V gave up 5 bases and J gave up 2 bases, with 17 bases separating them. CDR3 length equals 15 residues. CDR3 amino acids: CASSPRVRPPYEQYF. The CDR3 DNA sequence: TGCGCCAGCAGTCCGAGGGTCCGGCCCCCCTACGAGCAGTACTTC.

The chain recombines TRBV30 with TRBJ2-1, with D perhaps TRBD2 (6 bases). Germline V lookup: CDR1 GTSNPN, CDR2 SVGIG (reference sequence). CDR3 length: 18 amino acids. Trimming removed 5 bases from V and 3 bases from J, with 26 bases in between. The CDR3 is CAWDLYGERAVGYNEQFF. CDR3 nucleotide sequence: TGTGCCTGGGATCTGTACGGTGAGCGGGCGGTGGGCTACAATGAGCAGTTCTTC. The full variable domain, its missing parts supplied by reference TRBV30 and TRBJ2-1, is SQTIHQWPATLVQPVGSPLSLECTVEGTSNPNLYWYRQAAGRGLQLLFYSVGIGQISSEVPQNLSASRPQDRQFILSSKKLLLSDSGFYLCAWDLYGERAVGYNEQFFGPGTRLTVL.

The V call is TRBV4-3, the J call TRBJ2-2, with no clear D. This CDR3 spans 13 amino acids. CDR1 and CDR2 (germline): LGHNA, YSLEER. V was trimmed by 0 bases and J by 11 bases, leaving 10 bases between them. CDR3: CASSQDYSRELFF. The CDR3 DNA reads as TGCGCCAGCAGCCAAGATTACTCCCGAGAGCTGTTTTTT.

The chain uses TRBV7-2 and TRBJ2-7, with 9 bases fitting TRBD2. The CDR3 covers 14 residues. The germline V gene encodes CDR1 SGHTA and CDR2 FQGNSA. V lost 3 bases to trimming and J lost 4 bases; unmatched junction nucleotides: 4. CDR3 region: CASSFRTSEYEQYF. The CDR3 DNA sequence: TGTGCCAGCAGCTTCCGGACTAGCGAGTACGAGCAGTACTTC.

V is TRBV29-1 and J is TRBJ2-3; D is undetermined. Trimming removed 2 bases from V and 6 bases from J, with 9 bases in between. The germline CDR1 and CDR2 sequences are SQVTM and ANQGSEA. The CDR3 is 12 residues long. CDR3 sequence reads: CSVETVGDTQYF. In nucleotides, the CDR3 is TGCAGCGTTGAAACCGTTGGCGATACGCAGTATTTT.